This TCR beta chain comes out of a study of monozygotic twins with inflammatory bowel disease (dated by TCRdb to between 2018 and 2021). Study-level background: The full study comprised 30 or so monozygotic twin pairs: nine German pairs (four IBD-concordant, five IBD-discordant) and 19 IBD-discordant Danish pairs. Each individual had, on average, about 151 000 unique TCRalpha sequences and 181 000 unique TCRbeta sequences available for analysis. The search for disease-associated traits relied mainly on comparing IBD patients with their genetically identical healthy co-twins within discordant pairs. The research as a whole found: Differing immunosuppressive treatments among patients may have added background noise and inter-individual variability to the repertoires. Different T cell subtypes could not be distinguished in the analysis. The results gave no support for a single strong signal or clonotype linked to IBD. Compared with healthy twins, IBD patients shared fewer clonotypes with other individuals, and the difference was most pronounced in patients with signs of disease activity. No difference in repertoire similarity was observed between concordant and discordant twins, possibly owing to limited statistical power. TCRbeta repertoire diversity, by inverse Simpson index, was decreased in IBD patients compared with their healthy co-twins.

An approximately 2.5 ml peripheral blood sample was drawn into PAXgene tubes per donor and stored at -80°C. Without any T cell sorting, total RNA was extracted from whole blood using the PAXgene blood miRNA kit on an automated QIAcube. Peripheral blood from monozygotic twin pairs, either concordant or discordant for inflammatory bowel disease, underwent deep TCRalpha and TCRbeta repertoire profiling that used unique molecular barcoding. For every twin pair, smoking habits were documented, and each individual was categorised as a current, former or never smoker. A note on this clonotype: The target of this receptor is not known.

Receptor amplification or capture employed 5' RACE. The input for every TCR library was around 4,000 ng of total RNA. For each sample, cDNA synthesis was carried out in eight separate reactions using SMARTScribe reverse transcriptase. During cDNA synthesis, template switching was used to introduce unique molecular identifiers that contained a 6-nucleotide sample barcode. TCRalpha and TCRbeta cDNA was amplified in two nested PCRs of approximately 17 and 9 cycles, and bead purification was carried out after each PCR. Before amplification, the cDNA was treated with uracil DNA-glycosylase and purified using the QIAquick PCR purification kit. The second PCR added Illumina TruSeq-compatible adapters along with sample-specific barcodes. TapeStation and Qubit were used to check library quality and concentration, and 4 to 6 ng of each library went into the pool. The pooled libraries were sequenced with 2 x 100 bp reads and custom sequencing primers on an Illumina HiSeq2500 single-index Rapid Run. On the study's bioinformatics: MiGEC version 1.2.6 was used for UMI-based consensus assembly, which corrected PCR and sequencing errors. MiXCR version 2.1.1 was used for V(D)J alignment, clonotype assembly and CDR3 extraction. To normalise gene usage, clonotype sharing and MAIT/NKT TCR abundance, the analysis used the top 1000, 10 000 and 20 000 clonotypes per sample. After downsampling to 27 000 UMIs, diversity was calculated as the inverse Simpson index using the vegan R package. Statistical testing used paired Mann-Whitney U tests on the discordant twin pairs and applied Benjamini-Hochberg correction for multiple testing. Each CDR3 protein sequence appears as one entry after TCRdb reprocessed the reads, and no DNA is included. None of the V and J calls come from the authors' own analysis; TCRdb made them. The sample has under 200,000 distinct CDR3 sequences on record. Jointly, the top ten make up 2.8% of the sample.

This clonotype originated in a human donor with ulcerative colitis or Crohn's disease, or a healthy co-twin of an affected twin (not recorded which). The sequenced material came from blood.

The CDR3 region reads CASSLDVGGDEKLFF. The chain links TRBV5-1 with TRBJ1-4. Reading from cysteine to phenylalanine, the CDR3 counts 15 amino acids. No DNA is given. CDR1 is given as SGHRS and CDR2 as YFSETQ, both from the germline V gene.